Below, 13 T cell receptor beta chains from the same sample are listed, as sequenced in a study of T-cell memory formation after mild COVID-19. TCRdb itself ran the 5' RACE reads through MiXCR, one entry per CDR3 protein. The table lists a few hundred thousand distinct CDR3 sequences, roughly a fifth of them singletons. Sequenced material: PBMCs or a T cell subset sorted from them (not recorded which). These receptor sequences come from a man between 18 and 29 years old who had mild COVID-19 (a few samples of this study predate the infection). Cell type and time point are not known.

This clonotype was counted only a few times. The rearrangement links TRBV11-2 to TRBJ1-1; possible D gene TRBD1, 6 bases. With 3 bases removed from V and 4 bases from J, the gap between germline ends came to 12 bases. This CDR3 is built from 14 residues. In germline, CDR1 is SGHAT, CDR2 FQNNGV. The CDR3, as DNA: TGTGCCAGCAGCTTCCCCAGGGGAGGCACTGAAGCTTTCTTT. This sequence encodes CASSFPRGGTEAFF.

This clonotype occurred a few times. The chain links TRBV21-1 to TRBJ2-5; the D call TRBD1 from the table was never checked on the DNA. TRBV21-1 is assigned pseudogene status. CDR3 length equals 16 residues. The CDR3 loop is CASSGSPGGNQETQYF. In nucleotides, the CDR3 is TGTGCCAGCAGCGGGAGCCCGGGGGGAAACCAAGAGACCCAGTACTTC.

This chain links TRBV18 with TRBJ1-2, with D maybe TRBD1 (6 bases). This CDR3 has 17 amino acids. CDR1 is KGHSH and CDR2 is LQKENI in the germline V gene. The V gene lost 2 bases and the J gene lost 4 bases, with 20 bases spanning the gap. Here the CDR3 reads CASSPGTRRIQIYGYTF. The DNA for the CDR3 is TGTGCCAGCTCACCAGGGACAAGGCGAATACAGATCTATGGCTACACCTTC.

This clonotype occurred a few times. The V call is TRBV4-1, the J call TRBJ1-1; D is possibly TRBD1 (6 bases). The CDR3 has 16 residues. Germline V gene data show CDR1 as MGHRA and CDR2 as YSYEKL. V lost 1 base, J lost 4 bases, and 16 bases lay in between. CDR3 sequence (DNA): TGCGCCAGCAGCCAAGTGGGGAGGGGGGCGCTCACTGAAGCTTTCTTT. It is translated as CASSQVGRGALTEAFF.

This sequence joins TRBV7-2 and TRBJ2-4; D possibly uses TRBD1 or TRBD2 (5 bases each). In germline, CDR1 is SGHTA, CDR2 FQGNSA. The length of the CDR3 is 14 residues. Trimming took off 1 base at V and 7 bases at J, with 11 bases between the two ends. The CDR3: CASSLGGPGNIQYF. The CDR3, as DNA: TGTGCCAGCAGCTTAGGCGGGCCAGGGAACATTCAGTACTTC.

CDR3 sequence reads: CASSLETVTYGYTF. The DNA for the CDR3 is TGCGCCAGCAGCCTCGAGACAGTTACCTATGGCTACACCTTC. The chain couples TRBV5-1 to TRBJ1-2; possible D gene TRBD1, 5 bases. Germline CDR1 is SGHRS and CDR2 is YFSETQ. The CDR3 covers 14 residues. V lost 4 bases, J lost 4 bases, and 14 bases lay in between.

This clonotype was counted only a few times. The V gene is TRBV15, the J gene TRBJ1-4; weak D call: TRBD1 (5 bases). CDR3 length: 14 residues. Germline V gene sequence: CDR1 LNHNV, CDR2 YYDKDF (reference sequence). V lost 1 base to trimming and J lost 11 bases, with 14 bases between them. Here the CDR3 DNA reads TGTGCCACCAGCAGAGCCGGGGGGACGGGGAAACTGTTTTTT. Translation gives CATSRAGGTGKLFF.

In this sample, this clonotype turned up a few times. The gene calls are TRBV4-1 and TRBJ2-7, with 9 bases that match TRBD1. This CDR3 is built from 14 residues. The germline gives CDR1 MGHRA, CDR2 YSYEKL. Germline trimming cut 4 bases from V and 7 bases from J; bases unmatched to any gene: 8. CDR3 protein: CASSPSGTGREQYF. The CDR3, as DNA: TGCGCCAGCAGCCCGTCCGGGACAGGGAGAGAGCAGTACTTC.

The chain uses TRBV4-1 and TRBJ2-5, with TRBD1 matching over 8 bases. CDR3 length: 13 amino acids. With V trimmed by 4 bases and J by 6 bases, 4 bases remained unmatched. Germline lookup yields CDR1 MGHRA and CDR2 YSYEKL. The chain's CDR3 is CASSPGQGQTQYF. In DNA, the CDR3 is TGCGCCAGCAGCCCAGGACAGGGCCAGACCCAGTACTTC.

The chain carries TRBV5-1 and TRBJ1-6, with unresolved D. The length of the CDR3 is 12 residues. Trimming cost V 2 bases and J 8 bases, with 5 bases left between them. Germline V gene data show CDR1 as SGHRS and CDR2 as YFSETQ. The CDR3 spells CASSFNYSPLHF. In nucleotides, the CDR3 is TGCGCCAGCAGCTTTAACTATTCACCCCTCCACTTT. The variable domain in full, with the rest retrieved from reference TRBV5-1 and TRBJ1-6, is KAGVTQTPRYLIKTRGQQVTLSCSPISGHRSVSWYQQTPGQGLQFLFEYFSETQRNKGNFPGRFSGRQFSNSRSEMNVSTLELGDSALYLCASSFNYSPLHFGNGTRLTVT.

This clonotype was found many times. The rearrangement links TRBV18 to TRBJ1-1, with D tentatively TRBD1 (5 bases). V was pared by 2 bases and J by 1 base, with 11 bases between. The germline CDR1 and CDR2 sequences are KGHSH and LQKENI. The CDR3 is 15 amino acids. The CDR3 DNA reads TGTGCCAGCTCACCAGCGAGACAGCCGAACACTGAAGCTTTCTTT. Amino acid sequence: CASSPARQPNTEAFF.

This clonotype was seen a handful of times. V gene TRBV10-3 combines with J gene TRBJ1-4, with TRBD1 matching 7 bases. Trimming removed 0 bases from V and 10 bases from J; junction bases left unmatched: 11. CDR1 is ENHRY and CDR2 is SYGVKD in the germline V gene. This CDR3 spans 16 amino acids. The CDR3 DNA reads as TGTGCCATCAGTGAGTCACCTGGACAGGCCGAGGGAAAACTGTTTTTT. Encoded protein: CAISESPGQAEGKLFF.

A few counts support this clonotype. The chain couples TRBV7-9 to TRBJ1-1; D is possibly TRBD1 (5 bases). Germline V CDR1 and CDR2: SEHNR, FQNEAQ (reference sequence). The CDR3 loop spans 15 amino acids. Trimming took off 2 bases at V and 1 base at J, with 11 bases between the two ends. The CDR3 DNA reads TGTGCCAGCAGCTTATGGGGGAGTACGAACACTGAAGCTTTCTTT. This encodes CASSLWGSTNTEAFF. Using reference TRBV7-9 and TRBJ1-1 for the parts outside the CDR3, the full variable domain is DTGVSQNPRHKITKRGQNVTFRCDPISEHNRLYWYRQTLGQGPEFLTYFQNEAQLEKSRLLSDRFSAERPKGSFSTLEIQRTEQGDSAMYLCASSLWGSTNTEAFFGQGTRLTVV.